The 20 T cell receptor beta chains in this list originate from one sample, sequenced in a study of T cells in Graves' hyperthyroidism and ophthalmopathy. From RNA transcripts, TCR beta CDR3 regions were amplified. First-round RT-PCR of the TCR CDR3 relied on the HTBI primer set. A single record per CDR3 protein comes from TCRdb applying MiXCR to the multiplex PCR reads. The table includes around 700,000 distinct CDR3 sequences, 18% detected once. What was sequenced was blood. Receptor source: a woman between 50 and 59 years old with Graves' hyperthyroidism that later progressed to Graves' ophthalmopathy.

The V gene is TRBV4-2, the J gene TRBJ1-1; D is unresolved. The CDR3 consists of 13 residues. CDR1 is LGHNA, CDR2 YNFKEQ, per germline. The V and J ends lost 5 bases and 3 bases respectively, with 10 bases between them. The CDR3 region has the DNA TGTGCCAGCAGCACCCTCTTGGACACTGAAGCTTTCTTT. Translated, it gives CASSTLLDTEAFF.

This clonotype has more than one count but fewer than ten. The rearrangement joins TRBV10-3 to TRBJ2-4; maybe TRBD1 (6 bases). V lost 4 bases, J lost 0 bases, and 13 bases lay in between. This CDR3 comprises 16 residues. CDR1 is ENHRY, CDR2 SYGVKD, per germline. This CDR3 is CAISAGQTVAKNIQYF. In DNA, the CDR3 is TGTGCCATCAGTGCCGGACAGACTGTAGCCAAAAACATTCAGTACTTC.

This clonotype was counted many times. This rearrangement joins TRBV11-2 to TRBJ2-7; the D is unclear. CDR1 is SGHAT, CDR2 FQNNGV, per germline. V shed 5 bases and J shed 3 bases, with 8 bases lying between them. The CDR3 is 12 residues long. CDR3 nucleotides: TGTGCCAGCAGCACCCTGGTCTACGAGCAGTACTTC. Residues: CASSTLVYEQYF.

The rearrangement joins TRBV12-3 or TRBV12-4 to TRBJ1-5; a weak D match, TRBD1 (5 bases). V lost 4 bases to trimming and J lost 5 bases, with 12 bases between them. The CDR3 totals 14 residues. This CDR3 is CASSSQGEDQPQHF. CDR3 sequence (DNA): TGTGCCAGCAGTTCCCAAGGGGAGGATCAGCCCCAGCATTTT.

This clonotype was seen at least ten times. The V call is TRBV20-1, the J call TRBJ2-1; D is unclear. There are 13 residues in the CDR3. The V and J ends lost 8 bases and 8 bases respectively, with 19 bases between them. Germline lookup yields CDR1 DFQATT and CDR2 SNEGSKA (reference sequence). The CDR3 here is CSSRSKVWDEQFF. The CDR3 DNA reads as TGCAGTAGCAGATCTAAGGTTTGGGATGAGCAGTTCTTC.

This clonotype was seen many times. The chain joins TRBV7-9 to TRBJ2-5; D might be TRBD1 (6 bases). Germline CDR1 SEHNR, CDR2 FQNEAQ (reference sequence). V lost 5 bases, J lost 1 base, and 11 bases lay in between. This CDR3 contains 14 residues. This chain's CDR3 is CASSAGTTQETQYF. As DNA, the CDR3 is TGTGCCAGCAGCGCAGGGACAACCCAAGAGACCCAGTACTTC.

This clonotype has ten or more counts. The V call is TRBV12-3 or TRBV12-4, the J call TRBJ1-2; TRBD1 is a possible D gene (6 bases). V shed 5 bases and J shed 4 bases, with 11 bases lying between them. This CDR3 spans 13 amino acids. CDR3 in DNA: TGTGCCAGCAGTCCCGGGACAACCTATGGCTACACCTTC. This codes for CASSPGTTYGYTF.

To note about this clonotype: A much larger clone sits a single nucleotide away, making a read error possible. This chain joins TRBV20-1 and TRBJ1-4; D ambiguous. Deletions cut 3 bases from V and 1 base from J, with 9 bases between. CDR1 and CDR2 from the germline V gene are DFQATT and SNEGSKA (reference sequence). The CDR3 has 14 residues. The DNA of the CDR3 is TGCAGTGCTAGGGACTGCGTAACTAATGAAAAACTGTTTTTT. Protein product: CSARDCVTNEKLFF.

A word on this clonotype: Lacking the conserved final phenylalanine or tryptophan, this CDR3 likely reflects a read error. V gene TRBV12-3 or TRBV12-4 combines with J gene TRBJ2-1; D is tentatively TRBD1 or TRBD2 (6 bases each). The CDR3 has 12 residues. V was clipped by 11 bases and J by 2 bases, with 10 bases between them. CDR3: CAVGGAYNEQFS. DNA of the CDR3: TGTGCCGTGGGGGGCGCCTACAATGAGCAGTTCTCC.

A few counts support this clonotype. The gene calls are TRBV6-1 and TRBJ2-1; 7 bases are a match to TRBD2. J lost 8 bases, V lost 5 bases, and 15 bases had no gene match. CDR1 and CDR2 (germline): MNHNS, SASEGT. CDR3 length: 16 amino acids. CDR3: CASSSQSVIAGHEQFF. The CDR3 DNA reads TGTGCCAGCAGTTCCCAATCCGTGATAGCGGGCCATGAGCAGTTCTTC.

This sequence joins TRBV10-3 and TRBJ1-1; D is possibly TRBD1 (5 bases). V was pared by 8 bases and J by 3 bases, with 13 bases between. Germline CDR1 reads ENHRY; CDR2 reads SYGVKD. This CDR3 is 13 amino acids long. The CDR3 DNA sequence: TGTGCCATCCGAGTTGGGGCTGACACTGAAGCTTTCTTT. Its protein product is CAIRVGADTEAFF.

This clonotype was detected only a few times. V is TRBV12-3 or TRBV12-4 and J is TRBJ2-1, with 7 nucleotides matching TRBD2. This CDR3 spans 12 amino acids. Trimming took 6 bases from V and 13 from J; bases not matched to a gene: 9. The CDR3 reads CASSWDYSAQFF. The CDR3 DNA is TGTGCCAGCAGCTGGGACTACTCTGCACAGTTCTTC.

The rearrangement links TRBV20-1 to TRBJ1-1, with 8 bases fitting TRBD1. CDR1 and CDR2 (germline): DFQATT, SNEGSKA (reference sequence). The V and J ends lost 1 base and 4 bases, in that order; junction bases with no gene match: 2. The CDR3 totals 13 residues. CDR3 coding DNA: TGCAGTGCTAGAGCCACAGGGGGCACTGAAGCTTTCTTT. It encodes CSARATGGTEAFF.

The J gene is TRBJ1-4, the V gene TRBV9; the match to TRBD1 covers 7 bases. This CDR3 spans 17 amino acids. CDR1 SGDLS and CDR2 YYNGEE come from the germline V gene. Trimming took 4 bases from V and 1 from J; bases not matched to a gene: 10. Written as DNA, the CDR3 is TGTGCCAGCAGCCCGAGGGGGCTACCCTTAACTAATGAAAAACTGTTTTTT. It yields the protein CASSPRGLPLTNEKLFF.

This clonotype was recorded many times. The chain carries TRBV5-1 and TRBJ2-7; 10 bases map to TRBD1. In germline, CDR1 is SGHRS, CDR2 YFSETQ. The V and J ends lost 4 bases and 5 bases, in that order; junction bases with no gene match: 6. CDR3 length: 14 amino acids. Written as DNA, the CDR3 is TGCGCCAGCAGCCGAAGACAGGGGGCCGACGAGCAGTACTTC. As protein: CASSRRQGADEQYF.

This clonotype was found many times. Sequence at one end of the junction differs from germline and may be a read error. The chain employs TRBV7-7 and TRBJ2-1, with D perhaps matching TRBD1 or TRBD2 (6 bases each). This CDR3 comprises 15 residues. Looked up from germline, CDR1 is SSHAT and CDR2 is FNYEAQ (reference sequence). The CDR3 nucleotides are TGTGCTAGCAGCTTAGCCGGGGGCGACTACAATGAGCAGTTCTTC. It is translated as CASSLAGGDYNEQFF.

This clonotype was seen ten or more times. The chain combines TRBV6-1 with TRBJ2-7; perhaps TRBD1 as D (5 bases). Germline V CDR1 and CDR2: MNHNS, SASEGT. Trimming stripped 7 bases from V and 2 bases from J, with 12 bases between. CDR3 length equals 13 residues. CDR3 region: CASKLRQTYEQYF. As DNA, the CDR3 is TGTGCCAGCAAACTTCGACAGACCTACGAGCAGTACTTC.

CDR3 sequence: CASVPGGVNYGYTF. CDR3 bases: TGTGCCAGTGTCCCGGGGGGAGTGAACTATGGCTACACCTTC. The chain is built from TRBV19 and TRBJ1-2; D may be TRBD1 (5 bases). The CDR3 consists of 14 residues. Germline V lookup: CDR1 LNHDA, CDR2 SQIVND (reference sequence). Trimming stripped 8 bases from V and 2 bases from J, with 15 bases between.

This clonotype has ten or more counts. V and J are TRBV11-2 and TRBJ1-2; no clear D. Germline CDR1 and CDR2: SGHAT and FQNNGV. V shed 0 bases and J shed 8 bases, with 7 bases lying between them. The CDR3 runs to 12 residues. This chain's CDR3 is CASSLEGVGYTF. DNA for the CDR3: TGTGCCAGCAGCTTAGAGGGCGTGGGCTACACCTTC.

This rearrangement joins TRBV27 to TRBJ2-7, with 7 nucleotides matching TRBD1. This CDR3 region has 15 residues. Looked up from germline, CDR1 is MNHEY and CDR2 is SMNVEV (reference sequence). Trimming at V came to 4 bases and at J to 2 bases, leaving 8 bases not matched to a gene. CDR3: CASSSIDRDPYEQYF. In DNA, the CDR3 is TGTGCCAGCAGTTCCATCGACAGGGACCCCTACGAGCAGTACTTC.